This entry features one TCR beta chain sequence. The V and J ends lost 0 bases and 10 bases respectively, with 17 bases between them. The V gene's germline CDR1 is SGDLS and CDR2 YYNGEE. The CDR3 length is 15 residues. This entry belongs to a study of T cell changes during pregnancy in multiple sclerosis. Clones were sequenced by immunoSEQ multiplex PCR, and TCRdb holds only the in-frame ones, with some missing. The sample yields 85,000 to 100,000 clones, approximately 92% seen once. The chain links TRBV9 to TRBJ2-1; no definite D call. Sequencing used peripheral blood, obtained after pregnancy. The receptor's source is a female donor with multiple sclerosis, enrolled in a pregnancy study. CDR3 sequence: CASSVASDSPSEQFF. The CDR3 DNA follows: TGTGCCAGCAGCGTAGCAAGTGACTCACCGTCCGAGCAGTTCTTC.